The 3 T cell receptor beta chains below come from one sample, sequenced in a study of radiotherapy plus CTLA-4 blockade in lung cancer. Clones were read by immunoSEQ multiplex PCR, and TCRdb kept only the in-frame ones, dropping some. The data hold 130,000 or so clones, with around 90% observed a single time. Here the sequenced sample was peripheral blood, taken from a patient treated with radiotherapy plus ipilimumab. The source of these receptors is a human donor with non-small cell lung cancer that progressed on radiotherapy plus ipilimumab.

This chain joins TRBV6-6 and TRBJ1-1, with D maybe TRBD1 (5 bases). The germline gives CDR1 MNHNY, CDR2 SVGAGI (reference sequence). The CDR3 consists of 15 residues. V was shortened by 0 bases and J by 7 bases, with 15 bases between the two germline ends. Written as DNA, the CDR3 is TGTGCCAGCAGTTACTCCGGGACCGGAGGTGGTGAAGCTTTCTTT. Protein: CASSYSGTGGGEAFF.

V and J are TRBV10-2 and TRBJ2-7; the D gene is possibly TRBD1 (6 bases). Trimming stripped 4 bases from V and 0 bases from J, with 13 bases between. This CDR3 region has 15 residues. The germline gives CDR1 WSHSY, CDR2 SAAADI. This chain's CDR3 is CASSGWAGVSYEQYF. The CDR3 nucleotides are TGCGCCAGCAGTGGATGGGCAGGGGTCTCCTACGAGCAGTACTTC.

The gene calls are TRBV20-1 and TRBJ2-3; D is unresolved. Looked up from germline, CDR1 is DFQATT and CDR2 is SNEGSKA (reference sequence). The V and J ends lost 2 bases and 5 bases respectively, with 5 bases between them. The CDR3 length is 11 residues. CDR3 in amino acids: CSARSRDTQYF. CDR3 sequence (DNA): TGCAGTGCTAGATCTAGAGATACGCAGTATTTT.